Sequencing of this T cell receptor (beta chain) was carried out in a study of control samples from healthy donors and cancer patients. Clones were read by immunoSEQ multiplex PCR, and TCRdb kept only the in-frame ones, dropping some. The table includes roughly 120,000 clones, 89% detected once. V lost 2 bases to trimming and J lost 3 bases; unmatched junction nucleotides: 4. CDR3 size: 15 residues. Germline CDR1 is MRHNA and CDR2 is SNTAGT. The TCR comes from a man between 45 and 60 years old in good health. The chain has TRBV6-4 and TRBJ2-3; 8 nucleotides agree with TRBD1. The specimen sequenced was blood. CDR3 nucleotides: TGTGCCAGCAGTGACCAAGGGACAGGTACAGATACGCAGTATTTT. Protein: CASSDQGTGTDTQYF.